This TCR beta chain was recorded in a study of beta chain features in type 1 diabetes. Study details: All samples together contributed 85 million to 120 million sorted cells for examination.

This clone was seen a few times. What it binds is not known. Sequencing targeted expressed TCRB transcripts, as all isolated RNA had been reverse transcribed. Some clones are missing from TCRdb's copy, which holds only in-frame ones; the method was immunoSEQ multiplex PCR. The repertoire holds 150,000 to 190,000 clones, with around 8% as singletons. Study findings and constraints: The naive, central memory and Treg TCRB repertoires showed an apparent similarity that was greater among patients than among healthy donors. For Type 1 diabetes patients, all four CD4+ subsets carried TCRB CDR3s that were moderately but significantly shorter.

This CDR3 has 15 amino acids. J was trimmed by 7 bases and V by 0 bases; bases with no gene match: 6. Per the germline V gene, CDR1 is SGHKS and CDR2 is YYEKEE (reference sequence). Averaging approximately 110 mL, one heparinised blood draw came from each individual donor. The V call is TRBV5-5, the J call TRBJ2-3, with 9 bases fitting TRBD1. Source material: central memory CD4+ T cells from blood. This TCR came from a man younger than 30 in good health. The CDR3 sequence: CASSLVGTGSNTQYF. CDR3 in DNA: TGTGCCAGCAGCTTGGTGGGGACAGGGTCGAATACGCAGTATTTT.